This note documents a single TCR beta chain sequence. The data were obtained in a study of T cell changes during pregnancy in multiple sclerosis. J gave up 5 bases and V 5 bases, and 3 bases lay outside the gene matches. The germline CDR1 and CDR2 sequences are SEHNR and FQNEAQ (reference sequence). The CDR3 loop spans 13 amino acids. Method: immunoSEQ multiplex PCR; TCRdb's copy keeps in-frame clones and lacks some. The sample records 36,000 or so clones, approximately 92% being singletons. The sequenced sample was PBMCs (not recorded whether the cells were cultured). This receptor was taken from a female donor with multiple sclerosis, enrolled in a pregnancy study. V and J are TRBV7-9 and TRBJ2-1, with 7 positions matching TRBD2. The CDR3 reads CASSASGNNEQFF. CDR3 nucleotides: TGTGCCAGCAGCGCTAGCGGTAACAATGAGCAGTTCTTC.